This T cell receptor beta chain was identified in a study of technical replicates of blood from a handful of donors. Clones were read by immunoSEQ multiplex PCR, and TCRdb kept only the in-frame ones, dropping some. The sample includes about 97,000 clones, about 95% of them seen just once. Germline loops: CDR1 LNHDA, CDR2 SQIVND (reference sequence). The V and J ends lost 6 bases and 0 bases, in that order; junction bases with no gene match: 8. The CDR3 runs 16 residues. V usage is TRBV19 and J usage is TRBJ2-7, with 10 bases identical to TRBD2. This TCR was recovered from a human donor in good health. The sample comprised T cells isolated from PBMCs. DNA of the CDR3: TGTGCCAGTAGCGGGTACTCTAGCGGGAGCTCCTACGAGCAGTACTTC. It specifies CASSGYSSGSSYEQYF.